Given below is one T cell receptor beta chain in context. The data were taken from a study of graft-versus-host responses after intestinal transplantation. Whole-study results and caveats: The recipient marrow held GvH clones, and some of them showed up first in ileum or blood.

This CDR3 has 15 amino acids. Germline CDR1 SGHDT, CDR2 YYEEEE. With 6 bases removed from V and 1 base from J, the gap between germline ends came to 16 bases. TCRdb's table, derived via immunoSEQ multiplex PCR, lists solely in-frame clones and lacks some. The top ten clones hold more than 4.5% of a sample with under 7,500 clones, 20% to 30% of them seen once. The V and J genes are TRBV5-6 and TRBJ2-5, with a weak D call TRBD2 (6 bases). The receptor was isolated from a human patient who received an intestinal transplant. The sample was alloreactive CD4+ T cells from a mixed lymphocyte reaction culture, taken before intestinal transplant. Regarding subset: CFSE-low proliferating T cells sorted from approximately 6-day pre-transplant mixed lymphocyte reaction (GvH or HvG direction). CDR3 in DNA: TGTGCCAGCACGCGACTAGGTAAAGGCCAAGAGACCCAGTACTTC. Translating gives CASTRLGKGQETQYF.